This T cell receptor (beta chain) was recovered during a study of cytomegalovirus exposure and HLA in healthy donors. This PCR relied on a set of 60 Vbeta primers and 13 Jbeta primers. Clones were read by immunoSEQ multiplex PCR, and TCRdb kept only the in-frame ones, dropping some. The table lists approximately 40,000 clones, about four fifths of them singletons. Sequenced: PBMCs. The sequence was collected from a middle-aged woman in good health and CMV-seronegative.

The CDR3 region has the DNA TGTGCCAGCAGACTACGACAGGGTCTAGGCGTCCTGACTTTC. Encoded protein: CASRLRQGLGVLTF. The chain is built from TRBV6-5 and TRBJ2-6, with TRBD1 matching over 7 bases. CDR3 length equals 14 residues. The V gene's germline CDR1 is MNHEY and CDR2 SVGAGI. The V segment lost 6 bases and the J segment 12 bases; nucleotides outside the gene matches: 11.